The next 30 T cell receptor beta chains were all read from a single sample in a study of cytomegalovirus exposure and HLA in healthy donors. The primer mix had 60 Vbeta and 13 Jbeta primers. The table came from immunoSEQ multiplex PCR; TCRdb's copy has only in-frame clones and leaves some out. The data contain 170,000 or so clones, 80% of them singletons. The sequenced sample was PBMCs. The receptors were sampled from a boy between 10 and 17 years old in good health and CMV-seronegative.

The chain is built from TRBV11-3 and TRBJ2-6, with 7 positions matching TRBD1. The CDR3 covers 17 residues. Germline V lookup: CDR1 SGHNT, CDR2 YENEEA. Trimming cost V 5 bases and J 2 bases; bases outside gene matches: 9. This CDR3 reads CASSLTGHETGANVLTF. The CDR3 DNA sequence: TGTGCCAGCAGCCTGACAGGGCATGAAACTGGGGCCAACGTCCTGACTTTC.

The CDR3 loop is CSAVTVNTEAFF. The CDR3 nucleotides are TGCAGCGCCGTGACAGTGAACACTGAAGCTTTCTTT. The chain employs TRBV29-1 and TRBJ1-1; D perhaps matches TRBD1 (5 bases). CDR1 and CDR2 from the germline V gene are SQVTM and ANQGSEA. Trimming took 7 bases from V and 0 from J, leaving 9 bases between them. This CDR3 contains 12 residues.

This clone was seen a handful of times. The chain links TRBV27 to TRBJ1-6, with a possible D match to TRBD1 (6 bases). This CDR3 is 16 amino acids long. V was cut by 2 bases and J by 8 bases, with 16 bases left in between. Germline CDR1 is MNHEY and CDR2 is SMNVEV (reference sequence). CDR3 sequence reads: CASSLASPRGHSPLHF. CDR3 sequence (DNA): TGTGCCAGCAGTTTAGCATCGCCCAGGGGTCATTCACCCCTCCACTTT.

The CDR3 loop is CASSPRGGEQYF. CDR3 DNA: TGTGCCAGCAGCCCGAGAGGGGGCGAGCAGTACTTC. V is TRBV7-9 and J is TRBJ2-7, with D possibly being TRBD1 (6 bases). Trimming cost V 5 bases and J 6 bases, with 11 bases left between them. This CDR3 region has 12 residues. Per the germline V gene, CDR1 is SEHNR and CDR2 is FQNEAQ (reference sequence).

V is TRBV30 and J is TRBJ1-2; 10 bases align to TRBD1. The trim removed 4 bases at V and 1 base at J, leaving 24 bases unmatched. The CDR3 runs to 21 residues. The V gene's germline CDR1 is GTSNPN and CDR2 SVGIG (reference sequence). The CDR3 spells CAWKLPWGDRGRLWDNYGYTF. The CDR3 bases are TGTGCCTGGAAACTTCCCTGGGGGGACAGGGGACGGTTGTGGGATAACTATGGCTACACCTTC.

The chain combines TRBV4-2 with TRBJ2-5, with D possibly TRBD1 on 5 matching bases. V was shortened by 4 bases and J by 5 bases, with 17 bases between the two germline ends. Germline values: CDR1 LGHNA, CDR2 YNFKEQ. The CDR3 length is 15 residues. The CDR3 protein is CASSRTGPILETQYF. For the CDR3, the DNA is TGTGCCAGCAGCCGAACAGGCCCCATATTGGAGACCCAGTACTTC.

V gene TRBV7-6 combines with J gene TRBJ2-5, with D uncertain. Germline V lookup: CDR1 SGHVS, CDR2 FNYEAQ. V was pared by 1 base and J by 3 bases, with 9 bases between. The CDR3 is 14 residues long. CDR3 nucleotide sequence: TGTGCCAGCAGCTTAGGTGGGCTAAAAGAGACCCAGTACTTC. This codes for CASSLGGLKETQYF. The complete variable domain, with remaining parts taken from reference TRBV7-6 and TRBJ2-5, reads GAGVSQSPRYKVTKRGQDVALRCDPISGHVSLYWYRQALGQGPEFLTYFNYEAQQDKSGLPNDRFSAERPEGSISTLTIQRTEQRDSAMYRCASSLGGLKETQYFGPGTRLLVL.

The rearrangement uses TRBV7-2 and TRBJ2-5; D might be TRBD1 (6 bases). CDR3 length: 13 residues. Deletions cut 1 base from V and 4 bases from J, with 7 bases between. Germline V gives CDR1 SGHTA, CDR2 FQGNSA. The CDR3 sequence is CASSLVGGETQYF. In DNA form, the CDR3 reads TGTGCCAGCAGCTTAGTAGGGGGAGAGACCCAGTACTTC.

The chain combines TRBV5-4 with TRBJ2-3; 11 nucleotides agree with TRBD1. After removal of 4 bases from V and 0 bases from J, the junction contained 10 bases not matched to a gene. CDR1 is SGHNT and CDR2 is YYREEE in the germline V gene (reference sequence). CDR3 length equals 18 residues. CDR3 region: CASSQDGQGATSTDTQYF. The CDR3 nucleotides are TGTGCCAGCAGCCAAGACGGACAGGGGGCGACTAGCACAGATACGCAGTATTTT.

The chain is built from TRBV19 and TRBJ2-2, with 9 bases lining up with TRBD1. The germline V gene encodes CDR1 LNHDA and CDR2 SQIVND (reference sequence). Trimming cost V 2 bases and J 12 bases; bases outside gene matches: 4. CDR3 length equals 13 residues. The CDR3 nucleotides read TGTGCCAGTAGTATAAATTACAGGGGGCAGCTGTTTTTT. Its protein is CASSINYRGQLFF.

The chain employs TRBV7-2 and TRBJ2-3; 8 bases match TRBD2. Trimming took 0 bases from V and 1 from J; bases not matched to a gene: 0. CDR3 length: 15 residues. The germline gives CDR1 SGHTA, CDR2 FQGNSA. The DNA for the CDR3 is TGTGCCAGCAGCTTAGCTAGCGGGGGCACAGATACGCAGTATTTT. Amino acid sequence: CASSLASGGTDTQYF.

For this clone: Lacking the conserved final phenylalanine or tryptophan, this CDR3 likely reflects a read error. The J gene is TRBJ2-7, the V gene TRBV5-1, with 9 bases identical to TRBD2. After removal of 0 bases from V and 0 bases from J, the junction contained 10 bases not matched to a gene. The length of the CDR3 is 18 residues. Germline CDR1 is SGHRS and CDR2 is YFSETQ. CDR3 region: CASSLAGSGRKSSYEQYL. CDR3 bases: TGCGCCAGCAGCTTGGCGGGTAGCGGGAGAAAAAGCTCCTACGAGCAGTACCTC.

The V call is TRBV28, the J call TRBJ2-1; maybe TRBD2 (6 bases). The ends were cut back, 2 bases at V and 10 bases at J, with 12 bases in the middle. The V gene's germline CDR1 is MDHEN and CDR2 SYDVKM. The CDR3 contains 13 residues. CDR3 sequence reads: CASSLPGGTEQFF. The CDR3 DNA is TGTGCCAGCAGTTTACCTGGGGGGACGGAGCAGTTCTTC. Full variable domain (outside the CDR3, taken from reference TRBV28 and TRBJ2-1): DVKVTQSSRYLVKRTGEKVFLECVQDMDHENMFWYRQDPGLGLRLIYFSYDVKMKEKGDIPEGYSVSREKKERFSLILESASTNQTSMYLCASSLPGGTEQFFGPGTRLTVL.

A few counts support this clone. The genes are TRBV6-4 and TRBJ2-3; D perhaps matches TRBD2 (6 bases). V was clipped by 5 bases and J by 1 base, with 13 bases between them. The CDR3 contains 15 residues. Germline loops: CDR1 MRHNA, CDR2 SNTAGT. This CDR3 reads CASSRSGDGTDTQYF. The CDR3 DNA reads TGTGCCAGCAGTCGTTCGGGGGATGGCACAGATACGCAGTATTTT.

This sequence joins TRBV6-1 and TRBJ2-2; D not resolved. V was clipped by 7 bases and J by 7 bases, with 10 bases between them. Germline assignment: CDR1 MNHNS and CDR2 SASEGT. This CDR3 is built from 12 residues. CDR3: CASNILLGELFF. CDR3 coding DNA: TGTGCCAGCAACATACTACTCGGGGAGCTGTTTTTT.

The J gene is TRBJ2-1, the V gene TRBV13, with TRBD1 identical over 7 bases. The junction had 7 bases not matched to a gene; V was cut back by 4 bases and J by 4 bases. The length of the CDR3 is 15 residues. The germline gives CDR1 PRHDT, CDR2 FYEKMQ (reference sequence). The CDR3 protein is CASSYRGWVYNEQFF. CDR3 sequence (DNA): TGTGCCAGCAGCTACAGGGGTTGGGTGTACAATGAGCAGTTCTTC.

V is TRBV30 and J is TRBJ1-2; maybe TRBD1 (5 bases). Trimming cost V 7 bases and J 5 bases, with 11 bases left between them. Per germline, CDR1 GTSNPN and CDR2 SVGIG (reference sequence). This CDR3 comprises 11 residues. CDR3: CAFAGGYGYTF. Written as DNA, the CDR3 is TGTGCCTTCGCGGGGGGGTATGGCTACACCTTC. Full variable domain (outside the CDR3, taken from reference TRBV30 and TRBJ1-2): SQTIHQWPATLVQPVGSPLSLECTVEGTSNPNLYWYRQAAGRGLQLLFYSVGIGQISSEVPQNLSASRPQDRQFILSSKKLLLSDSGFYLCAFAGGYGYTFGSGTRLTVV.

The V gene is TRBV7-8, the J gene TRBJ2-7; a weak D match, TRBD2 (5 bases). V shed 0 bases and J shed 0 bases, with 9 bases lying between them. The germline V gene has CDR1 SGHVS and CDR2 FQNEAQ. The CDR3 has 15 residues. CDR3: CASSLAEVNSYEQYF. CDR3 DNA sequence: TGTGCCAGCAGCTTAGCGGAGGTGAACTCCTACGAGCAGTACTTC.

The J gene is TRBJ1-2, the V gene TRBV6-6; possible D gene TRBD1, 6 bases. V was trimmed by 9 bases and J by 5 bases, leaving 19 bases between them. This CDR3 contains 14 residues. CDR1 MNHNY and CDR2 SVGAGI come from the germline V gene (reference sequence). This CDR3 reads CASAPRQARYGYTF. The DNA of the CDR3 is TGTGCCAGTGCCCCCCGACAGGCCCGGTATGGCTACACCTTC.

The V call is TRBV14, the J call TRBJ1-4, with D maybe TRBD1 (6 bases). Between the trimmed V and J ends, which lost 5 bases and 4 bases, there was a span of 8 bases. The CDR3 runs to 13 residues. Germline lookup yields CDR1 SGHDN and CDR2 FVKESK. CDR3 loop: CASSDRINEKLFF. The CDR3 DNA sequence: TGTGCCAGCAGCGACAGGATTAATGAAAAACTGTTTTTT.

J is TRBJ2-7 and V is TRBV7-9, with TRBD2 identical over 11 bases. V lost 3 bases, J lost 2 bases, and 0 bases stayed unmatched. Germline loops: CDR1 SEHNR, CDR2 FQNEAQ (reference sequence). The CDR3 is 14 residues long. The CDR3: CASSFSGRAYEQYF. The DNA for the CDR3 is TGTGCCAGCAGCTTTAGCGGGAGGGCCTACGAGCAGTACTTC.

The chain links TRBV6-5 to TRBJ2-1, with D possibly matching TRBD2 (6 bases). CDR3 length equals 14 residues. Germline V lookup: CDR1 MNHEY, CDR2 SVGAGI. Trimming shortened V by 7 bases and J by 8 bases, and 18 bases separated the two germline ends. CDR3 sequence reads: CASMSGSVDYEQFF. DNA of the CDR3: TGTGCCAGCATGTCCGGGAGTGTGGACTATGAGCAGTTCTTC.

This clone was seen only a few times. The rearrangement links TRBV9 to TRBJ2-2; the D gene is possibly TRBD2 (6 bases). V dropped 4 bases and J dropped 3 bases, with 13 bases sitting between them. Germline CDR1 reads SGDLS; CDR2 reads YYNGEE. The CDR3 consists of 15 residues. Here the CDR3 reads CASSPGDFYTGELFF. The CDR3 region has the DNA TGTGCCAGCAGCCCGGGGGACTTCTACACCGGGGAGCTGTTTTTT.

This chain joins TRBV10-2 and TRBJ1-2; D remains ambiguous. Germline loops: CDR1 WSHSY, CDR2 SAAADI. The CDR3 runs 15 residues. The ends were cut back, 5 bases at V and 2 bases at J, with 15 bases in the middle. This CDR3 is CASSSPGRPNYGYTF. CDR3 nucleotides: TGCGCCAGCAGTTCTCCAGGTCGGCCGAACTATGGCTACACCTTC.

This clone was seen only a few times. The chain combines TRBV5-4 with TRBJ1-4; TRBD1 matches 9 bases. J lost 8 bases, V lost 4 bases, and 9 bases had no gene match. This CDR3 comprises 15 residues. CDR1 and CDR2 from the germline V gene are SGHNT and YYREEE (reference sequence). The CDR3 DNA follows: TGTGCCAGCAGCGACGGACAGGGGCCGGCCGAAAAACTGTTTTTT. Translated: CASSDGQGPAEKLFF.

The chain carries TRBV4-2 and TRBJ2-3, with D tentatively TRBD2 (5 bases). There are 12 residues in the CDR3. V lost 4 bases and J lost 6, with 8 bases in between. The germline V gene has CDR1 LGHNA and CDR2 YNFKEQ. In DNA form, the CDR3 reads TGTGCCAGCAGCCCAGGCGGGGATACGCAGTATTTT. Its protein is CASSPGGDTQYF.

V is TRBV7-2 and J is TRBJ2-3; possible D gene TRBD2, 6 bases. The ends were cut back, 1 base at V and 5 bases at J, with 16 bases in the middle. The CDR3 length is 16 residues. Per the germline V gene, CDR1 is SGHTA and CDR2 is FQGNSA. The CDR3 nucleotides are TGTGCCAGCAGCTTAGTGGGAGGAACAATTTTAGATACGCAGTATTTT. Translated: CASSLVGGTILDTQYF.

This clone was recorded a few times. The chain carries TRBV4-1 and TRBJ1-2; no reliable D call. The CDR3 length is 15 residues. The V gene's germline CDR1 is MGHRA and CDR2 YSYEKL. The V and J ends lost 1 base and 3 bases respectively, with 12 bases between them. CDR3 bases: TGCGCCAGCAGCCAAGGGCTACAGATGGACTATGGCTACACCTTC. It encodes CASSQGLQMDYGYTF.

This sequence joins TRBV7-2 and TRBJ2-7; 10 nucleotides align to TRBD2. V shed 6 bases and J 2 bases; nucleotides not matched to a gene: 4. The germline gives CDR1 SGHTA, CDR2 FQGNSA. CDR3 size: 14 residues. Here the CDR3 reads CASSRAGGAYEQYF. DNA of the CDR3: TGTGCCAGCAGTAGAGCGGGAGGGGCCTACGAGCAGTACTTC.

The rearrangement uses TRBV2 and TRBJ1-5; the match to TRBD1 covers 7 bases. The CDR3 sequence is 18 residues long. Trimming at V came to 3 bases and at J to 3 bases, leaving 14 bases not matched to a gene. The germline CDR1 and CDR2 sequences are SNHLY and FYNNEI. The CDR3 sequence is CASSETGSMEVSNQPQHF. The CDR3 DNA reads as TGTGCCAGCAGTGAGACAGGGAGTATGGAGGTATCCAATCAGCCCCAGCATTTT.